The clone carrying this T cell receptor beta chain has just a few counts. What it binds is unknown. An end of the junction differs from the germline gene, which may be a read error. This sample is drawn from a study of tumor-infiltrating lymphocytes in primary liver carcinoma. Across the whole study: Productive TCRbeta reads per sample were roughly 3.5 to 8 million, not differing by tissue.

Germline CDR1 is SGHNT and CDR2 is YENEEA. The CDR3 runs to 12 residues. Researchers drew blood RNA from unsorted whole blood and extracted germline DNA as well. At sampling, these chronic HBV carriers had received no treatment. Whole-study results and caveats: Tumor region pairs outstripped tumor-adjacent and tumor-blood pairs in overlap.

The researchers produced TCR beta cDNA from about 510 ng total RNA with a constant-region primer. What produced the TCR beta libraries was three nested multiplex PCR rounds using slightly modified ARM-PCR. Each of the first two PCR rounds ran approximately 10 cycles with TRBV1-TRBV30 forward and C-beta reverse primers. TCRdb itself ran the multiplex PCR reads through MiXCR, one entry per CDR3 protein. The sample holds hundreds of thousands of distinct CDR3 sequences, roughly 60% seen once. The TCR comes from a middle-aged man with primary liver carcinoma and hepatitis B virus infection. Sequenced material: peripheral blood. This chain links TRBV11-3 with TRBJ2-1; no clear D gene. In DNA, the CDR3 is TGCGCCAGCAGCTTAAACCCCGGTGGGCAGTTCTTC. Translated, it gives CASSLNPGGQFF.